One and the same sample provided the 32 T cell receptor beta chains below, sequenced in a study of T cell responses to AZD1222 COVID-19 vaccine. Assay used: immunoSEQ multiplex PCR; TCRdb lists only in-frame clones, some missing. The sample contains around 120,000 clones, roughly 87% of which appear only once. Source: peripheral blood, taken on day 0 of AZD1222 vaccination. These receptors originate from an adult in good health.

The chain recombines TRBV5-4 with TRBJ2-1, with 7 bases lining up with TRBD2. V was clipped by 4 bases and J by 4 bases; unmatched bases: 11. This CDR3 has 16 residues. Germline values: CDR1 SGHNT, CDR2 YYREEE (reference sequence). The CDR3 region is CASSRRETSPYNEQFF. The CDR3, as DNA: TGTGCCAGCAGCCGCCGTGAGACTAGCCCATACAATGAGCAGTTCTTC.

The V and J genes are TRBV5-1 and TRBJ1-6, with a weak D call TRBD1 (5 bases). This CDR3 is built from 14 residues. V was cut by 7 bases and J by 7 bases, with 15 bases left in between. In germline, CDR1 is SGHRS, CDR2 YFSETQ. Here the CDR3 reads CASGTGQENSPLHF. CDR3 bases: TGCGCCAGCGGGACGGGGCAGGAAAATTCACCCCTCCACTTT.

The J gene is TRBJ2-7, the V gene TRBV5-1; D is unresolved. Germline V gene data show CDR1 as SGHRS and CDR2 as YFSETQ. The length of the CDR3 is 12 residues. Between the trimmed V and J ends, which lost 2 bases and 4 bases, there was a span of 7 bases. The CDR3 spells CASSLDGYEQYF. The CDR3 coding sequence is TGCGCCAGCAGCTTAGACGGGTACGAGCAGTACTTC.

This clone showed up just a few times. The V and J genes are TRBV4-2 and TRBJ2-2; no clear D. Germline lookup yields CDR1 LGHNA and CDR2 YNFKEQ. V lost 4 bases and J 1 base, leaving 16 bases between the germline ends. The CDR3 extends over 17 amino acids. The CDR3 sequence: CASSPLPVILNTGELFF. The CDR3, as DNA: TGTGCCAGCAGCCCCCTACCCGTGATCTTGAACACCGGGGAGCTGTTTTTT.

The chain links TRBV6-5 to TRBJ1-6; unclear D gene. The V gene's germline CDR1 is MNHEY and CDR2 SVGAGI. The CDR3 is 14 residues long. V lost 6 bases and J lost 5, with 11 bases in between. Written as DNA, the CDR3 is TGTGCCAGCAGGGGGTGGGCCGATAATTCACCCCTCCACTTT. It translates to CASRGWADNSPLHF.

The chain recombines TRBV19 with TRBJ1-4, with 9 bases matching TRBD1. The CDR3 sequence is 17 residues long. The ends lost 1 base at V and 6 bases at J; junction bases unmatched: 9. Germline CDR1 LNHDA, CDR2 SQIVND (reference sequence). Here the CDR3 reads CASSIGGQGFDDEKLFF. In DNA form, the CDR3 reads TGTGCCAGTAGTATAGGGGGACAGGGCTTCGATGATGAAAAACTGTTTTTT. The complete variable domain, with remaining parts taken from reference TRBV19 and TRBJ1-4, reads DGGITQSPKYLFRKEGQNVTLSCEQNLNHDAMYWYRQDPGQGLRLIYYSQIVNDFQKGDIAEGYSVSREKKESFPLTVTSAQKNPTAFYLCASSIGGQGFDDEKLFFGSGTQLSVL.

This clone was observed a single time. The chain combines TRBV30 with TRBJ2-7, with D possibly TRBD1 on 6 matching bases. Germline V lookup: CDR1 GTSNPN, CDR2 SVGIG (reference sequence). This CDR3 is 13 amino acids long. Trimming removed 6 bases at V and 1 base at J, with 13 bases between. This CDR3 reads CACSRDKSYEQYF. DNA for the CDR3: TGTGCCTGTTCCCGGGACAAATCCTACGAGCAGTACTTC.

The V and J genes are TRBV5-4 and TRBJ2-7; TRBD2 aligns across 9 bases. This CDR3 is 15 amino acids long. Germline CDR1 reads SGHNT; CDR2 reads YYREEE (reference sequence). Trimming took 0 bases from V and 2 from J; bases not matched to a gene: 3. The DNA of the CDR3 is TGTGCCAGCAGCTTGGCTGGCGGGAGGGCCTACGAGCAGTACTTC. This codes for CASSLAGGRAYEQYF.

The rearrangement joins TRBV30 to TRBJ1-1; D remains unclear. The V gene lost 0 bases and the J gene lost 5 bases, with 22 bases spanning the gap. The CDR3 length is 17 residues. From germline, CDR1 is GTSNPN and CDR2 SVGIG (reference sequence). The CDR3 region has the DNA TGTGCCTGGAGTGTGTACGGTGATGGTAGAGGCGGGACTGAAGCTTTCTTT. Translated: CAWSVYGDGRGGTEAFF.

This clone was observed a handful of times. The chain couples TRBV7-2 to TRBJ2-3; 7 nucleotides agree with TRBD2. The V segment lost 4 bases and the J segment 5 bases; nucleotides outside the gene matches: 6. Germline lookup yields CDR1 SGHTA and CDR2 FQGNSA. This CDR3 is 14 amino acids long. The CDR3 nucleotides are TGTGCCAGCAGCTATGGACTAGAGCGAGATACGCAGTATTTT. This gives the protein CASSYGLERDTQYF.

Only one count was recorded for this clone. This chain joins TRBV14 and TRBJ1-1; D is possibly TRBD1 (5 bases). The CDR3 is 14 amino acids. V was pared by 4 bases and J by 3 bases, with 12 bases between. CDR1 and CDR2 from the germline V gene are SGHDN and FVKESK. The CDR3 sequence is CASSRIGTDTEAFF. DNA for the CDR3: TGTGCCAGCAGCCGGATCGGGACGGACACTGAAGCTTTCTTT.

This clone has a single count. The chain recombines TRBV2 with TRBJ2-7; D may be TRBD1 (6 bases). Germline V CDR1 and CDR2: SNHLY, FYNNEI. This CDR3 contains 15 residues. Trimming cost V 2 bases and J 6 bases, with 17 bases left between them. CDR3 sequence: CASSEKGTYNREQYF. The CDR3 nucleotides read TGTGCCAGCAGTGAAAAAGGGACATACAACCGCGAGCAGTACTTC.

This clone appeared once. V is TRBV12-3 or TRBV12-4 and J is TRBJ1-2; 7 nucleotides match TRBD1. V trimming: 2 bases; J trimming: 6 bases; junction bases outside the gene matches: 3. This CDR3 contains 13 residues. The CDR3 sequence: CASSLHRGDGYTF. The DNA for the CDR3 is TGTGCCAGCAGTTTACACAGGGGAGATGGCTACACCTTC.

The genes are TRBV24-1 and TRBJ2-5, with TRBD1 matching 8 bases. V lost 4 bases to trimming and J lost 5 bases; unmatched junction nucleotides: 14. The CDR3 runs 17 residues. From germline, CDR1 is KGHDR and CDR2 SFDVKD. The CDR3 reads CATSESSGGAPYETQYF. The CDR3 nucleotides read TGTGCCACCAGTGAGTCCTCAGGGGGCGCCCCCTATGAGACCCAGTACTTC.

The V call is TRBV7-9, the J call TRBJ2-3, with 7 bases lining up with TRBD1. The V segment lost 5 bases and the J segment 3 bases; nucleotides outside the gene matches: 5. Germline CDR1 reads SEHNR; CDR2 reads FQNEAQ (reference sequence). The CDR3 is 14 residues long. This CDR3 is CASSILQGTDTQYF. DNA of the CDR3: TGTGCCAGCAGCATCTTACAGGGGACAGATACGCAGTATTTT.

CDR3: CASSYSQGAEAFF. The CDR3 DNA sequence: TGTGCCAGCAGTTACTCACAGGGTGCTGAAGCTTTCTTT. This rearrangement joins TRBV6-5 to TRBJ1-1; D may be TRBD1 (6 bases). The germline V gene encodes CDR1 MNHEY and CDR2 SVGAGI. V was clipped by 0 bases and J by 6 bases, with 8 bases between them. This CDR3 is 13 amino acids long.

The gene calls are TRBV12-5 and TRBJ2-7; possible D gene TRBD2, 5 bases. Germline loops: CDR1 LGHNT, CDR2 FRNRAP. This CDR3 contains 15 residues. Trimming left V 6 bases short and J 3 bases short, with 18 bases between. The DNA for the CDR3 is TGTGCTAGTGGCCTACAGATTGGAGGACTCTACGAGCAGTACTTC. It encodes CASGLQIGGLYEQYF.

The chain couples TRBV9 to TRBJ2-5; TRBD2 might be the D (6 bases). Trimming stripped 3 bases from V and 5 bases from J, with 20 bases between. The CDR3 covers 16 residues. Germline V lookup: CDR1 SGDLS, CDR2 YYNGEE. CDR3 bases: TGTGCCAGCAGCGGGAGGGGACCCCACTCCGCGGAGACCCAGTACTTC. This encodes CASSGRGPHSAETQYF.

The chain joins TRBV7-9 to TRBJ1-1; unclear D gene. This CDR3 is 18 amino acids long. Germline V gene sequence: CDR1 SEHNR, CDR2 FQNEAQ (reference sequence). V lost 5 bases to trimming and J lost 2 bases, with 24 bases between them. CDR3: CASSLIARGPKYNTEAFF. In DNA form, the CDR3 reads TGTGCCAGCAGCCTGATAGCCCGAGGGCCAAAATACAACACTGAAGCTTTCTTT. The complete variable domain, with remaining parts taken from reference TRBV7-9 and TRBJ1-1, reads DTGVSQNPRHKITKRGQNVTFRCDPISEHNRLYWYRQTLGQGPEFLTYFQNEAQLEKSRLLSDRFSAERPKGSFSTLEIQRTEQGDSAMYLCASSLIARGPKYNTEAFFGQGTRLTVV.

V is TRBV2 and J is TRBJ1-2; no clear D. Germline-derived CDR1 and CDR2 are SNHLY and FYNNEI. This CDR3 contains 15 residues. V was cut by 8 bases and J by 3 bases, with 19 bases left in between. CDR3 region: CASSQYDLEDYGYTF. The CDR3 bases are TGTGCCAGCTCCCAATACGACCTCGAGGACTATGGCTACACCTTC.

The V call is TRBV9, the J call TRBJ1-1, with D possibly TRBD1 on 5 matching bases. Germline V gene sequence: CDR1 SGDLS, CDR2 YYNGEE. CDR3 length: 13 residues. The V gene lost 1 base and the J gene lost 5 bases, with 9 bases spanning the gap. CDR3 residues: CASSVNWGTEAFF. CDR3 coding DNA: TGTGCCAGCAGCGTAAATTGGGGGACTGAAGCTTTCTTT.

The chain links TRBV4-3 to TRBJ2-7; a weak D match, TRBD2 (5 bases). In germline, CDR1 is LGHNA, CDR2 YSLEER. There are 19 residues in the CDR3. The V and J ends lost 0 bases and 2 bases respectively, with 23 bases between them. The DNA of the CDR3 is TGCGCCAGCAGCCAAGAGGATCCTGGGAGAATTACGGGGACCTACGAGCAGTACTTC. This sequence encodes CASSQEDPGRITGTYEQYF.

This clone turned up a few times. The gene calls are TRBV7-8 and TRBJ1-4; D is undetermined. V dropped 0 bases and J dropped 5 bases, with 10 bases sitting between them. This CDR3 contains 15 residues. Germline V CDR1 and CDR2: SGHVS, FQNEAQ. This chain's CDR3 is CASSLAGRGNEKLFF. The CDR3 nucleotides are TGTGCCAGCAGCTTAGCAGGGAGAGGGAATGAAAAACTGTTTTTT.

The gene calls are TRBV30 and TRBJ2-5; TRBD1 aligns across 7 bases. CDR1 GTSNPN and CDR2 SVGIG come from the germline V gene (reference sequence). This CDR3 has 13 residues. V lost 4 bases to trimming and J lost 5 bases; unmatched junction nucleotides: 7. This CDR3 is CAWNYRGLETQYF. The CDR3 nucleotides are TGTGCCTGGAATTACAGGGGTTTGGAGACCCAGTACTTC.

The chain is built from TRBV6-5 and TRBJ1-4; 11 positions match TRBD1. This CDR3 is built from 16 residues. Unmatched junction bases numbered 7, after V lost 2 bases and J lost 8 bases. CDR1 MNHEY and CDR2 SVGAGI come from the germline V gene. The CDR3 loop reads CASSYASGTGGEKLFF. The CDR3 DNA is TGTGCCAGCAGTTACGCCTCCGGGACAGGGGGGGAAAAACTGTTTTTT.

The J gene is TRBJ2-1, the V gene TRBV7-3, with 8 bases aligning to TRBD2. V gave up 5 bases and J gave up 2 bases; unmatched junction bases: 5. Germline V gene sequence: CDR1 SGHTA, CDR2 FQGTGA. CDR3 size: 15 residues. The CDR3: CASSQSGLAYNEQFF. Here the CDR3 DNA reads TGTGCCAGCAGCCAGTCGGGACTAGCCTACAATGAGCAGTTCTTC.

This chain uses TRBV7-6 with TRBJ1-1; TRBD1 matches 9 bases. The germline CDR1 and CDR2 sequences are SGHVS and FNYEAQ. This CDR3 has 17 amino acids. The J segment lost 1 base and the V segment lost 5 bases, leaving 11 bases of the junction unmatched. The CDR3 bases are TGTGCCAGCAGCCCAGGGGACAGGGCGCGGAGGAACACTGAAGCTTTCTTT. It is translated as CASSPGDRARRNTEAFF.

This clone was picked up a small number of times. The chain combines TRBV11-2 with TRBJ2-7, with D tentatively TRBD1 (6 bases). Trimming pared 1 base from V and 0 bases from J, leaving 7 bases between. The CDR3 loop spans 14 amino acids. Germline CDR1 is SGHAT and CDR2 is FQNNGV. The CDR3 region is CASSLGDISYEQYF. CDR3 nucleotides: TGTGCCAGCAGCTTAGGGGACATCTCCTACGAGCAGTACTTC.

This clone was counted only a few times. This chain links TRBV6-5 with TRBJ2-5; 9 bases align to TRBD1. With V trimmed by 0 bases and J by 5 bases, 4 bases remained unmatched. CDR1 and CDR2 from the germline V gene are MNHEY and SVGAGI. The CDR3 has 15 amino acids. The CDR3 sequence: CASSYSNRGRETQYF. In DNA, the CDR3 is TGTGCCAGCAGTTACTCGAACAGGGGGCGGGAGACCCAGTACTTC.

This rearrangement joins TRBV6-2 or TRBV6-3 to TRBJ1-1; D is ambiguous. The V gene lost 3 bases and the J gene lost 4 bases, with 3 bases spanning the gap. This CDR3 spans 11 amino acids. CDR1 is MNHEY and CDR2 is SVGEGT in the germline V gene. Here the CDR3 reads CASSYPTEAFF. CDR3 DNA: TGTGCCAGCAGTTATCCCACTGAAGCTTTCTTT.

V usage is TRBV7-2 and J usage is TRBJ2-1; D may be TRBD2 (6 bases). The CDR3 is made up of 16 amino acids. CDR1 and CDR2 (germline): SGHTA, FQGNSA. V lost 5 bases and J lost 5, with 19 bases in between. The CDR3 sequence is CASSLRAGRVNNEQFF. As DNA, the CDR3 is TGTGCCAGCAGCCTCAGGGCCGGGAGAGTGAACAATGAGCAGTTCTTC. Full variable domain (rest looked up from reference TRBV7-2 and TRBJ2-1): GAGVSQSPSNKVTEKGKDVELRCDPISGHTALYWYRQSLGQGLEFLIYFQGNSAPDKSGLPSDRFSAERTGGSVSTLTIQRTQQEDSAVYLCASSLRAGRVNNEQFFGPGTRLTVL.

This sequence joins TRBV6-5 and TRBJ1-1; TRBD1 aligns across 10 bases. CDR1 is MNHEY and CDR2 is SVGAGI in the germline V gene. This CDR3 has 14 residues. Trimming removed 5 bases from V and 3 bases from J; junction bases left unmatched: 3. CDR3 nucleotides: TGTGCCAGCAGTAGGGGACAGGGGTACACTGAAGCTTTCTTT. Its translation is CASSRGQGYTEAFF.